This record concerns one T cell receptor (beta chain) sequence. Germline values: CDR1 LNHDA, CDR2 SQIVND (reference sequence). This CDR3 comprises 16 residues. J was trimmed by 4 bases and V by 4 bases; bases with no gene match: 12. Produced via immunoSEQ multiplex PCR; TCRdb's table is partial and in-frame only. The data contain 180,000 or so clones, around 93% of them singletons. This entry comes from a study of control samples from healthy donors and cancer patients. Specimen: blood. This clonotype originated in a woman between 55 and 75 years old in good health. The J gene is TRBJ1-1, the V gene TRBV19, with 7 bases lining up with TRBD1. Here the CDR3 DNA reads TGTGCCAGTAGTAGCAGGGGGGCGCGAGGCGTCACTGAAGCTTTCTTT. It yields the protein CASSSRGARGVTEAFF.